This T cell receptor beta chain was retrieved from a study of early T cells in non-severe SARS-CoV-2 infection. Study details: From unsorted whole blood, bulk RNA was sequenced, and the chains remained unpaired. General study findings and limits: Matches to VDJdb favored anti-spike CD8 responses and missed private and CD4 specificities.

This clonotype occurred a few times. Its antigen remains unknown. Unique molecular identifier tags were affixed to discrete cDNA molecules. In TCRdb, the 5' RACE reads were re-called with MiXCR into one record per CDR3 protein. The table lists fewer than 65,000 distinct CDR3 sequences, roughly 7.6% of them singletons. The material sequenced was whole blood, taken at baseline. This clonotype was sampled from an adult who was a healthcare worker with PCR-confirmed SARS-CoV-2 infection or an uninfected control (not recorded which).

CDR3 DNA sequence: TGTGCCAGCAGCACACCAGGACGGAGCTCCTACGAGCAGTACTTC. As protein: CASSTPGRSSYEQYF. J is TRBJ2-7 and V is TRBV11-2, with D hard to call. CDR1 and CDR2 (germline): SGHAT, FQNNGV. This CDR3 spans 15 amino acids. Trimming shortened V by 5 bases and J by 0 bases, and 14 bases separated the two germline ends.